Below, one T cell receptor (beta chain) is given with its context. This clonotype was seen at least ten times. The specificity of this receptor is unknown. No much larger clone exists at a distance of one base, and base qualities are not known. This sample stems from a study of breast tumors, draining lymph nodes, adjacent tissues (dated by TCRdb to the mid-2010s). In the study overall: The study compared TCR beta repertoires across tumor, adjacent nontumor tissue and axillary lymph nodes from breast cancer patients. The study was designed to assess the relationships and possible T-cell exchange between tumor, surrounding tissue and draining lymph node repertoires in human breast cancer.

The CDR3 has 15 amino acids, counting the end cysteine and phenylalanine. Only the CDR3 part of the read is kept: 45 bases, read in frame from the first base. From a lookup of the germline V gene, CDR1 and CDR2 are SGHVS and FQNEAQ. V was cut back by 3 bases and J by 1 base, leaving a gap of 13 bases between them. The paper as a whole reports these results and caveats: The data were considered consistent with most tumor T cells being derived from the lymph node and subsequently expanding within tumor tissue. The conclusion that tumor T cells originate in lymph nodes was presented as consistent with a hypothesis rather than as directly demonstrated. Tumor T-cell repertoires showed less diversity than lymph node repertoires and more diversity than nontumor tissue repertoires, and tumor T-cell repertoires showed preferential V and J gene usage. Tumor and nontumor tissue repertoires were significantly more similar in luminal-like than in basal-like breast cancer.

Sequenced using an Illumina HiSeq 2000. Multiplex PCR amplification was used to build the TCR beta chain libraries. The amplified TCR beta chain products were analyzed by high-throughput sequencing. Through fastp at Q25 and MiXCR, TCRdb rebuilt clones from the public reads, retaining in-frame beta chains. Entries are consolidated by CDR3 protein sequence, retaining the most common genes and DNA. The table for this sample lists around 300,000 distinct CDR3 sequences; over 30% of them were counted only once. The ten largest make up over 0.95% of the sample. The lymph node samples were taken from the axillary draining lymph nodes of breast cancer patients.

The V gene is TRBV7-8 and the J gene is TRBJ2-7; 6 matching bases give a weak D call of TRBD1. The specimen sequenced was axillary lymph node tissue. The clonotype was recovered from a female donor with breast cancer. Some clones in this sample may be carry-over from other donors' samples. For the CDR3, the sequence is CASSFRPGQSYEQYF. The DNA sequence is as follows: TGTGCCAGCAGCTTCCGACCGGGACAATCCTACGAGCAGTACTTC.